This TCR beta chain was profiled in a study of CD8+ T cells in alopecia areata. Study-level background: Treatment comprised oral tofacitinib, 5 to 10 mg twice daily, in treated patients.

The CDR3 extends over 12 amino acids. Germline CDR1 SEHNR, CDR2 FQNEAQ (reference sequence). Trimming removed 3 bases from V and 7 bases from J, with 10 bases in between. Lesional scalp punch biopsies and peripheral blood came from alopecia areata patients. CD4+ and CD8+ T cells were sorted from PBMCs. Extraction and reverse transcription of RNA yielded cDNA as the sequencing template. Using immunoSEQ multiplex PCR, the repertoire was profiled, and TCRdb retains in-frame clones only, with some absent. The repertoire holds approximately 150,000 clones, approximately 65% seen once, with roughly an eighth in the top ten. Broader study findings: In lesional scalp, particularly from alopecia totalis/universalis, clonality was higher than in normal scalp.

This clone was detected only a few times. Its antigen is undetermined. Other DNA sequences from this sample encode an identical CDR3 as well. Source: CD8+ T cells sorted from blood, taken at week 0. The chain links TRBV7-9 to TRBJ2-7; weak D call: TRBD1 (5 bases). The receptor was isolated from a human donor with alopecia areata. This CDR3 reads CASSFQGAEQYF. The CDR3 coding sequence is TGTGCCAGCAGCTTTCAGGGTGCGGAGCAGTACTTC.